This T cell receptor (beta chain) was profiled in a study of T cell repertoires in cytomegalovirus infection. Study at large: Alongside well-studied HLA-B-restricted CMV epitopes, recently identified HLA-C-restricted CMV epitopes were also used. Both CMV infection and a matching HLA type were indicated by public TCR beta signatures.

This clonotype was found a few times. Its antigen is still unknown. Findings and caveats of the study: HLA-C-restricted CMV clonotypes gave the most frequent clonotype in two of eight donors.

TCRdb analysed the reads with MiXCR anew, one entry per CDR3 protein. This sample carries roughly 350,000 distinct CDR3 sequences, about a third of them seen once, and the ten largest clones take about 13%. This TCR derives from a human donor in good health (CMV status not recorded). Some clones in this sample may be carry-over from other donors' samples. This specimen was cultured PBMCs, taken from culture after CMV antigen stimulation.

CDR3 region: CASSQDIIRVYGYTF. The DNA for the CDR3 is TGCGCCAGCAGCCAAGATATAATCCGGGTCTATGGCTACACCTTC. This chain links TRBV4-1 with TRBJ1-2; no definite D call. The V gene lost 0 bases and the J gene lost 4 bases, with 12 bases spanning the gap. Per germline, CDR1 MGHRA and CDR2 YSYEKL. The CDR3 is 15 residues long.